Following are 28 T cell receptor beta chains from one sample sequenced in a study of cytomegalovirus exposure and HLA in healthy donors (TCRdb year 2017). Preparation of the library involved the immunoSEQ multiplex PCR assay. For the multiplex PCR, a mixture combining 60 forward primers for TCR Vbeta segments and 13 reverse primers for TCR Jbeta segments was used. Drawn from immuneACCESS, this table holds only the in-frame rearrangements with V and J called that TCRdb kept. Clones are partly lost; checked studies trace under half to an unresolved V gene and leave the rest unexplained. Across this sample there are roughly 200,000 clones, with 77% seen only once. The leading ten clones occupy less than 3% of the sample. Sequenced input: PBMCs. These receptors all stem from a woman aged 60-70 years in good health and CMV-seropositive.

V is TRBV30 and J is TRBJ2-5; 7 bases match TRBD1. The CDR3 spans 15 residues. Germline V CDR1 and CDR2: GTSNPN, SVGIG (reference sequence). J lost 7 bases, V lost 0 bases, and 11 bases had no gene match. CDR3 amino acids: CAWSVLVGGAGTQYF. Here the CDR3 DNA reads TGTGCCTGGAGTGTACTGGTAGGGGGCGCCGGGACCCAGTACTTC.

This clone was seen only a few times. The chain combines TRBV5-6 with TRBJ2-1; 10 bases agree with TRBD1. The CDR3 covers 13 residues. The V gene end was trimmed by 4 bases and the J gene end by 9 bases; junction bases not matched to a gene: 4. Germline CDR1 SGHDT, CDR2 YYEEEE. The DNA for the CDR3 is TGTGCCAGCAGCGGACAGGGGGTGGGTGAGCAGTTCTTC. It translates to CASSGQGVGEQFF.

The chain employs TRBV11-1 and TRBJ2-7, with TRBD2 matching 7 bases. V gave up 1 base and J gave up 2 bases; unmatched junction bases: 5. This CDR3 has 15 residues. Germline values: CDR1 SGHAT, CDR2 FQDESV (reference sequence). CDR3: CASSLESGEAYEQYF. The DNA of the CDR3 is TGTGCCAGCAGCTTAGAGAGCGGGGAGGCCTACGAGCAGTACTTC.

V gene TRBV30 combines with J gene TRBJ2-6, with D possibly being TRBD1 (6 bases). The CDR3 contains 14 residues. From germline, CDR1 is GTSNPN and CDR2 SVGIG (reference sequence). V lost 6 bases and J 4 bases, leaving 13 bases between the germline ends. CDR3 DNA sequence: TGTGCCTGCCAAACAGGGAACGGGGCCAACGTCCTGACTTTC. Translated, it gives CACQTGNGANVLTF.

The rearrangement joins TRBV6-5 to TRBJ2-7, with D tentatively TRBD1 (6 bases). CDR1 and CDR2 (germline): MNHEY, SVGAGI. CDR3 length equals 11 residues. Trimming shortened V by 5 bases and J by 11 bases, and 13 bases separated the two germline ends. The CDR3 here is CASSDWTEEYF. CDR3 in DNA: TGTGCCAGCAGTGATTGGACAGAGGAGTACTTC.

The rearrangement links TRBV18 to TRBJ2-1; 7 nucleotides line up with TRBD1. V shed 3 bases, J shed 3 bases, and the junction held 5 bases outside the gene matches. Germline CDR1 and CDR2: KGHSH and LQKENI. The CDR3 covers 15 residues. CDR3 sequence (DNA): TGTGCCAGCTCACCCGACAGGGTTCACTACAATGAGCAGTTCTTC. Translating gives CASSPDRVHYNEQFF.

This clone was observed a single time. The V call is TRBV2, the J call TRBJ1-1; no definite D call. V shed 6 bases and J shed 2 bases, with 10 bases lying between them. This CDR3 has 13 residues. Germline V gene data show CDR1 as SNHLY and CDR2 as FYNNEI. CDR3 nucleotides: TGTGCCAGCAGCGCAGAAATAAACACTGAAGCTTTCTTT. Translating it yields CASSAEINTEAFF.

The gene calls are TRBV15 and TRBJ2-5; 11 bases fit TRBD1. V lost 2 bases and J lost 4; bases outside the gene matches: 6. The CDR3 consists of 16 residues. Germline assignment: CDR1 LNHNV and CDR2 YYDKDF (reference sequence). The CDR3 DNA reads TGTGCCACCAGCAGACCCGGGACAGGGGGTGGAGAGACCCAGTACTTC. It codes for CATSRPGTGGGETQYF.

In DNA, the CDR3 is TGCGCCAGCAGCCAAGGCCCTAGCGGGGGCGGGAATGAGCAGTTCTTC. Its protein product is CASSQGPSGGGNEQFF. J is TRBJ2-1 and V is TRBV4-3, with TRBD2 matching over 10 bases. This CDR3 is built from 16 residues. The junction had 7 bases not matched to a gene; V was cut back by 1 base and J by 7 bases. The germline V gene has CDR1 LGHNA and CDR2 YSLEER.

This clone was detected only once. This sequence joins TRBV28 and TRBJ1-1; 8 nucleotides agree with TRBD1. The CDR3 has 14 residues. Trimming cost V 5 bases and J 7 bases; bases outside gene matches: 9. Germline CDR1 MDHEN, CDR2 SYDVKM. For the CDR3, the DNA is TGTGCCAGCAGTAGTCCGGCAGGGGGCATTGAAGCTTTCTTT. Translated: CASSSPAGGIEAFF.

This clone was recorded a few times. The chain employs TRBV9 and TRBJ2-5, with 8 bases identical to TRBD1. This CDR3 region has 14 residues. Germline values: CDR1 SGDLS, CDR2 YYNGEE. After removal of 7 bases from V and 5 bases from J, the junction contained 10 bases not matched to a gene. In DNA, the CDR3 is TGTGCCAGCCCCCTTCCAGGGGGCGAGGAGACCCAGTACTTC. Residues: CASPLPGGEETQYF.

The chain uses TRBV25-1 and TRBJ2-1; 13 nucleotides match TRBD2. Unmatched junction bases numbered 8, after V lost 6 bases and J lost 3 bases. This CDR3 comprises 17 residues. The germline CDR1 and CDR2 sequences are MGHDK and SYGVNS. CDR3 loop: CASRGTSGTTHYNEQFF. Written as DNA, the CDR3 is TGTGCCAGCAGGGGGACTAGCGGGACTACTCACTACAATGAGCAGTTCTTC.

The V call is TRBV9, the J call TRBJ1-6, with a possible D match to TRBD1 (6 bases). The CDR3 consists of 17 residues. Deletions cut 3 bases from V and 7 bases from J, with 20 bases between. The germline gives CDR1 SGDLS, CDR2 YYNGEE. CDR3 in amino acids: CASSGRASGQLNSPLHF. CDR3 sequence (DNA): TGTGCCAGCAGCGGAAGGGCTTCCGGACAGTTGAATTCACCCCTCCACTTT.

This clone was detected a few times. In DNA, the CDR3 is TGTGCCAGCAGCGTAGTTCTTGAAACGGGCACCGGGGAGCTGTTTTTT. Translation gives CASSVVLETGTGELFF. The chain links TRBV9 to TRBJ2-2; the D is unclear. Trimming cost V 0 bases and J 4 bases, with 13 bases left between them. The V gene's germline CDR1 is SGDLS and CDR2 YYNGEE. The CDR3 extends over 16 amino acids.

The rearrangement links TRBV18 to TRBJ1-1; D possibly corresponds to TRBD1 (6 bases). CDR1 and CDR2 from the germline V gene are KGHSH and LQKENI. Trimming took 3 bases from V and 0 from J, leaving 17 bases between them. The CDR3 covers 17 residues. CDR3 nucleotide sequence: TGTGCCAGCTCACCGGTCTTCAACAGGGCAATGAACACTGAAGCTTTCTTT. Translated: CASSPVFNRAMNTEAFF.

The genes are TRBV5-1 and TRBJ2-5, with TRBD1 identical over 11 bases. V shed 0 bases and J 5 bases; nucleotides not matched to a gene: 6. CDR1 SGHRS and CDR2 YFSETQ come from the germline V gene. This CDR3 spans 16 amino acids. As DNA, the CDR3 is TGCGCCAGCAGCTTGGCAGGGACAGGGGGTAGCGAGACCCAGTACTTC. Translating it yields CASSLAGTGGSETQYF. The full variable domain, in which reference TRBV5-1 and TRBJ2-5 provide the parts outside the CDR3, is KAGVTQTPRYLIKTRGQQVTLSCSPISGHRSVSWYQQTPGQGLQFLFEYFSETQRNKGNFPGRFSGRQFSNSRSEMNVSTLELGDSALYLCASSLAGTGGSETQYFGPGTRLLVL.

The chain carries TRBV7-3 and TRBJ2-1; 8 nucleotides align to TRBD2. The CDR3 totals 17 residues. Trimming removed 1 base from V and 0 bases from J; junction bases left unmatched: 5. The germline gives CDR1 SGHTA, CDR2 FQGTGA. CDR3: CASSLRAGGLSYNEQFF. The CDR3 DNA reads as TGTGCCAGCAGCTTAAGGGCGGGGGGACTCTCCTACAATGAGCAGTTCTTC.

V is TRBV25-1 and J is TRBJ2-6; D is undetermined. V was clipped by 5 bases and J by 0 bases, with 11 bases between them. Per germline, CDR1 MGHDK and CDR2 SYGVNS. This CDR3 comprises 16 residues. In DNA, the CDR3 is TGTGCCAGCAGTCAATCGGAGCACTCTGGGGCCAACGTCCTGACTTTC. It is translated as CASSQSEHSGANVLTF. The whole variable domain, remainder taken from reference TRBV25-1 and TRBJ2-6, is EADIYQTPRYLVIGTGKKITLECSQTMGHDKMYWYQQDPGMELHLIHYSYGVNSTEKGDLSSESTVSRIRTEHFPLTLESARPSHTSQYLCASSQSEHSGANVLTFGAGSRLTVL.

The chain has TRBV2 and TRBJ1-1; 7 bases agree with TRBD1. Germline values: CDR1 SNHLY, CDR2 FYNNEI. The CDR3 contains 11 residues. V gave up 7 bases and J gave up 11 bases; unmatched junction bases: 7. The CDR3 DNA is TGTGCCAGCAAGCCAACAGGGGCTGCTTTCTTT. This translates into CASKPTGAAFF.

The rearrangement joins TRBV11-2 to TRBJ2-7; the match to TRBD2 covers 8 bases. The length of the CDR3 is 13 residues. The germline gives CDR1 SGHAT, CDR2 FQNNGV. Unmatched junction bases numbered 5, after V lost 3 bases and J lost 7 bases. The DNA of the CDR3 is TGTGCCAGCAGCTTTGGTAGCGGGGTAGAGCAGTACTTC. It specifies CASSFGSGVEQYF.

This chain uses TRBV30 with TRBJ2-7, with D perhaps matching TRBD2 (7 bases). V was cut by 3 bases and J by 4 bases, with 13 bases left in between. Per germline, CDR1 GTSNPN and CDR2 SVGIG (reference sequence). There are 13 residues in the CDR3. CDR3 protein: CAWSGGLHYEQYF. The DNA of the CDR3 is TGTGCCTGGAGCGGGGGGCTCCATTACGAGCAGTACTTC. The variable domain in full, with the rest retrieved from reference TRBV30 and TRBJ2-7, is SQTIHQWPATLVQPVGSPLSLECTVEGTSNPNLYWYRQAAGRGLQLLFYSVGIGQISSEVPQNLSASRPQDRQFILSSKKLLLSDSGFYLCAWSGGLHYEQYFGPGTRLTVT.

This chain links TRBV10-3 with TRBJ1-2; 11 bases fit TRBD1. The CDR3 contains 14 residues. V lost 5 bases, J lost 4 bases, and 3 bases stayed unmatched. Germline-derived CDR1 and CDR2 are ENHRY and SYGVKD. The CDR3: CAISSGTGGYGYTF. For the CDR3, the DNA is TGTGCCATCAGTTCCGGGACAGGGGGCTATGGCTACACCTTC.

This chain links TRBV7-8 with TRBJ1-5, with D possibly TRBD1 on 6 matching bases. Trimming took 5 bases from V and 0 from J, leaving 17 bases between them. The CDR3 runs to 17 residues. Germline values: CDR1 SGHVS, CDR2 FQNEAQ. CDR3: CASSTRTELYSNQPQHF. CDR3 DNA sequence: TGTGCCAGCAGCACCAGGACAGAACTTTATAGCAATCAGCCCCAGCATTTT.

This chain joins TRBV7-8 and TRBJ2-3; 7 nucleotides agree with TRBD1. This CDR3 comprises 16 residues. Germline V gives CDR1 SGHVS, CDR2 FQNEAQ. Trimming at V came to 4 bases and at J to 2 bases, leaving 9 bases not matched to a gene. The CDR3: CASSSTTGTYTDTQYF. The DNA of the CDR3 is TGTGCCAGCAGCTCTACGACAGGGACGTACACAGATACGCAGTATTTT.

This CDR3 reads CASSSGGAAGDTQYF. The CDR3 region has the DNA TGTGCCAGCAGCTCCGGGGGGGCCGCCGGAGATACGCAGTATTTT. V is TRBV7-2 and J is TRBJ2-3; 8 nucleotides agree with TRBD2. This CDR3 has 15 residues. The V gene's germline CDR1 is SGHTA and CDR2 FQGNSA. Germline trimming cut 4 bases from V and 5 bases from J; bases unmatched to any gene: 8.

This clone occurred once. The chain links TRBV7-6 to TRBJ2-5; 10 bases are shared with TRBD2. The CDR3 is 16 residues long. Unmatched junction bases numbered 10, after V lost 4 bases and J lost 5 bases. In germline, CDR1 is SGHVS, CDR2 FNYEAQ. The CDR3 sequence is CASSSAGGPGMETQYF. The CDR3, as DNA: TGTGCCAGCAGCTCAGCGGGAGGGCCCGGTATGGAGACCCAGTACTTC.

The gene calls are TRBV19 and TRBJ1-1; D unclear. Trimming pared 5 bases from V and 3 bases from J, leaving 10 bases between. This CDR3 spans 13 amino acids. Germline loops: CDR1 LNHDA, CDR2 SQIVND (reference sequence). CDR3 in amino acids: CASSALRYTEAFF. The DNA for the CDR3 is TGTGCCAGTAGTGCCCTCAGGTACACTGAAGCTTTCTTT.

The count of this clone is one. The genes are TRBV4-2 and TRBJ2-5; the match to TRBD1 covers 12 bases. The DNA end is a closer match to TRBJ2-7, so the J assignment may be wrong. CDR1 LGHNA and CDR2 YNFKEQ come from the germline V gene. The CDR3 has 15 amino acids. The CDR3, as DNA: TGTGCCAGCAGCCAGGAGGGACAGGGGGCTGGCGAGCAGTACTTC. It translates to CASSQEGQGAGEQYF.